The 14 T cell receptor beta chains below were found in one sample sequenced in a study of T cell responses to AZD1222 COVID-19 vaccine. TCRdb's table, derived via immunoSEQ multiplex PCR, lists solely in-frame clones and lacks some. The sample records under 95,000 clones, roughly 89% being singletons. Material: peripheral blood, obtained on day 0 of AZD1222 vaccination. The receptors derive from an adult in good health.

The chain is built from TRBV6-4 and TRBJ1-6; no reliable D call. This CDR3 is 16 amino acids long. The ends were cut back, 0 bases at V and 4 bases at J, with 10 bases in the middle. Germline V gene sequence: CDR1 MRHNA, CDR2 SNTAGT. The CDR3 reads CASSDSGIGYNSPLHF. CDR3 coding DNA: TGTGCCAGCAGTGACTCGGGCATCGGTTATAATTCACCCCTCCACTTT.

This clone was picked up one time. The chain combines TRBV6-4 with TRBJ1-1; TRBD1 aligns across 10 bases. Germline V gene lookup returns CDR1 MRHNA and CDR2 SNTAGT. J lost 7 bases, V lost 6 bases, and 2 bases had no gene match. This CDR3 comprises 12 residues. The CDR3, as DNA: TGTGCCAGCAGAGGACAGGGGGATGAAGCTTTCTTT. This translates into CASRGQGDEAFF.

This rearrangement joins TRBV30 to TRBJ1-5; D is ambiguous. Germline assignment: CDR1 GTSNPN and CDR2 SVGIG (reference sequence). V lost 5 bases and J lost 8, with 10 bases in between. The CDR3 totals 11 residues. The CDR3 reads CAWGHLEPQHF. In nucleotides, the CDR3 is TGTGCCTGGGGTCATCTAGAGCCCCAGCATTTT.

This clone was observed a single time. The J gene is TRBJ1-3, the V gene TRBV7-3, with D uncertain. Trimming removed 8 bases from V and 0 bases from J, with 14 bases in between. Germline CDR1 reads SGHTA; CDR2 reads FQGTGA. The CDR3 has 15 residues. Written as DNA, the CDR3 is TGTGCCAGCCCTTGGGTGGGGATCTCTGGAAACACCATATATTTT. It is translated as CASPWVGISGNTIYF.

This rearrangement joins TRBV9 to TRBJ2-3; TRBD2 matches 7 bases. V was pared by 2 bases and J by 0 bases, with 0 bases of the junction left unmatched. The V gene's germline CDR1 is SGDLS and CDR2 YYNGEE. CDR3 size: 14 residues. The CDR3 region has the DNA TGTGCCAGCAGCGTCGGGGGGAGCACAGATACGCAGTATTTT. Encoded protein: CASSVGGSTDTQYF.

The V gene is TRBV14, the J gene TRBJ1-6, with TRBD1 matching over 9 bases. The CDR3 runs 16 residues. Germline CDR1 reads SGHDN; CDR2 reads FVKESK. Losses at the gene ends were 0 bases for V and 9 bases for J; bases not matched to a gene: 6. The CDR3 region has the DNA TGTGCCAGCAGCCAAGATCTCGGACAGGGGATTTCACCCCTCCACTTT. Amino acid sequence: CASSQDLGQGISPLHF.

This rearrangement joins TRBV5-1 to TRBJ1-5, with TRBD1 as a possible D gene (5 bases). The V end was cut by 0 bases, the J end by 5 bases, with 9 bases between. Germline-derived CDR1 and CDR2 are SGHRS and YFSETQ. The CDR3 is 14 amino acids. This chain's CDR3 is CASSLEGRDQPQHF. The CDR3 nucleotides read TGCGCCAGCAGCTTGGAGGGGCGGGATCAGCCCCAGCATTTT.

The CDR3 protein is CASSYDGQGTDTQYF. As DNA, the CDR3 is TGTGCCAGCAGTTACGACGGACAGGGGACGGATACGCAGTATTTT. J is TRBJ2-3 and V is TRBV6-2 or TRBV6-3; 9 nucleotides line up with TRBD1. J lost 6 bases, V lost 2 bases, and 6 bases had no gene match. Germline assignment: CDR1 MNHEY and CDR2 SVGEGT. The CDR3 sequence is 15 residues long.

The CDR3: CASSFQANLNEQYF. The CDR3 bases are TGTGCCAGCAGCTTCCAGGCGAACCTAAACGAGCAGTACTTC. The V call is TRBV7-8, the J call TRBJ2-7; no definite D call. CDR3 size: 14 residues. V was pared by 3 bases and J by 5 bases, with 14 bases between. Germline-derived CDR1 and CDR2 are SGHVS and FQNEAQ.

The table lists this clone with a count of one. V and J are TRBV5-1 and TRBJ2-7; D not resolved. CDR3 size: 12 residues. CDR1 is SGHRS and CDR2 is YFSETQ in the germline V gene. Trimming cost V 0 bases and J 4 bases, with 5 bases left between them. The CDR3 is CASSLGIYEQYF. In nucleotides, the CDR3 is TGCGCCAGCAGCTTGGGGATTTACGAGCAGTACTTC.

The J gene is TRBJ2-5, the V gene TRBV7-2, with 15 nucleotides matching TRBD2. V trimming: 5 bases; J trimming: 1 base; junction bases outside the gene matches: 11. The CDR3 consists of 19 residues. The germline gives CDR1 SGHTA, CDR2 FQGNSA. CDR3 DNA sequence: TGTGCCAGCAGCGTCGGAAGGACTAGCGGGGGGGCTATCCAAGAGACCCAGTACTTC. Translating it yields CASSVGRTSGGAIQETQYF.

The chain joins TRBV7-2 to TRBJ1-5; D possibly corresponds to TRBD1 (5 bases). This CDR3 has 16 residues. Germline V lookup: CDR1 SGHTA, CDR2 FQGNSA. The V end lost 5 bases, the J end lost 6 bases, and 20 bases lay between the germline ends. As DNA, the CDR3 is TGTGCCAGCAGCCAAATAGGGGTTGGGGCTGGTCAGCCCCAGCATTTT. It translates to CASSQIGVGAGQPQHF.

The chain carries TRBV5-1 and TRBJ2-5; 8 nucleotides line up with TRBD2. The CDR3 is 14 amino acids. J gave up 1 base and V 4 bases, and 3 bases lay outside the gene matches. Germline lookup yields CDR1 SGHRS and CDR2 YFSETQ. CDR3 nucleotides: TGCGCCAGCAGCCCCGGACTAGCCCAAGAGACCCAGTACTTC. Its translation: CASSPGLAQETQYF.

This clone was recorded a few times. The V call is TRBV19, the J call TRBJ1-1; weak D call: TRBD1 (5 bases). V shed 4 bases and J shed 3 bases, with 15 bases lying between them. Looked up from germline, CDR1 is LNHDA and CDR2 is SQIVND (reference sequence). The length of the CDR3 is 15 residues. The CDR3 nucleotides read TGTGCCAGTAGTACTAGAATTCAGGGACACACTGAAGCTTTCTTT. It specifies CASSTRIQGHTEAFF.